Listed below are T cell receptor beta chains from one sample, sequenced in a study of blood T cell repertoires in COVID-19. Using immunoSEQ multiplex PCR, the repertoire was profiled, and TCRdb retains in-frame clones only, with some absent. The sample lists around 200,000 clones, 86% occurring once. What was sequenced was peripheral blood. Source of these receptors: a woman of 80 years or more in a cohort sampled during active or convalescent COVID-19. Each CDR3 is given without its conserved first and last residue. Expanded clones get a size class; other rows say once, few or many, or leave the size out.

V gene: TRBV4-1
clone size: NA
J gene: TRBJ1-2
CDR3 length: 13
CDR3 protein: ASSQAQVNPAGYT

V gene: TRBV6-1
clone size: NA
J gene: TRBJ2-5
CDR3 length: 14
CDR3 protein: ASSGELRGTQETQY

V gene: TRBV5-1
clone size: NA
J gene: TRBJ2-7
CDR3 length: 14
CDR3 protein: ASSSAPRGGVDEQY

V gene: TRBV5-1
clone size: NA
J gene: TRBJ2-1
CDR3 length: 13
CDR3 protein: ASSLSDDNYNEQF

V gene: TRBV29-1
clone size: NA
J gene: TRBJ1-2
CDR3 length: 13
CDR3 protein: SARGGGAGEYGYT

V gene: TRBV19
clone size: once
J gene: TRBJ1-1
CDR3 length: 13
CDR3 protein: ASSIGGTGNTEAF

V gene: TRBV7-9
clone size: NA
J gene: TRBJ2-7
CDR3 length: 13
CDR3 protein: ASSSRGTSRYEQY

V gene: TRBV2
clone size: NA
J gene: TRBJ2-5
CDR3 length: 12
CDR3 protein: ASSELAGGETQY

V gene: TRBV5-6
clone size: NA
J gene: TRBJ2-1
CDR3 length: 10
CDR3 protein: ASADNYNEQF

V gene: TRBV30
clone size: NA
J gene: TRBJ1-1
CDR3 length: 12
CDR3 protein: AWGLGGLATEAF

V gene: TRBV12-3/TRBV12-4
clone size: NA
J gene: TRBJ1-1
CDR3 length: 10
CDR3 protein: ASSHRGSGAF

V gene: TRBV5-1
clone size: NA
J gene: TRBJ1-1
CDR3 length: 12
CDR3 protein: ASRTRAGVTEAF

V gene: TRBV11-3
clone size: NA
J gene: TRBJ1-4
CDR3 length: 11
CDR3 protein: ASRQGVNEKLF

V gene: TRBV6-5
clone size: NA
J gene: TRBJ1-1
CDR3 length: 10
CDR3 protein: ASSFLNTEAF

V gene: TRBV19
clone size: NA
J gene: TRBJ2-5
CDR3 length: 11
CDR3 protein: ASSIGGGETQY

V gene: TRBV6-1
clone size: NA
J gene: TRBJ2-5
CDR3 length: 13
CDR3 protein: ASSEVLVERETQY

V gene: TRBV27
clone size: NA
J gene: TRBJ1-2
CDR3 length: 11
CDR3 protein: ASSAGSWSGYT

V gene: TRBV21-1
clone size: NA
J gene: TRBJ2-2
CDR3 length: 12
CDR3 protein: ASPRNPNTGELF

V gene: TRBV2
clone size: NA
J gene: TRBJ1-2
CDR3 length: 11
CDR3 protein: ASSEGRVYGYT

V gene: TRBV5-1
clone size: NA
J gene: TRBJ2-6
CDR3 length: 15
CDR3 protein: ASSLGQGVSGANVLT

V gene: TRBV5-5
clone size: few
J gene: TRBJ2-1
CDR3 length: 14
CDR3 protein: ASSYPGTRTYNEQF

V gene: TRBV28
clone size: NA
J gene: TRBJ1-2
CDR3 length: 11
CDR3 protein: ASSITPNYGYT

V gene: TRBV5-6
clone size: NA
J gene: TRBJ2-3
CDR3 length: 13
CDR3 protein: ASSPGTSGTDTQY

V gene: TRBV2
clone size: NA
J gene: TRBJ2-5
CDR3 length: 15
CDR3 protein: ASRGSGTSGRGETQY

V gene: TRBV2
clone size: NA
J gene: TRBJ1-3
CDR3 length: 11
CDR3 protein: ASRDRAGNTIY

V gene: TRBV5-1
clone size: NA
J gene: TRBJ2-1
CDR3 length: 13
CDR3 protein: ASSRDPGQPNEQF

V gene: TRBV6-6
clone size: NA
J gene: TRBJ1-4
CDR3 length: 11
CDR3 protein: ASSGQVSEKLF